Each of the 4 T cell receptor beta chains below was sequenced from the same sample in a study of OX40 agonist ivuxolimab in advanced cancers. Profiling relied on immunoSEQ multiplex PCR, and the TCRdb table lists in-frame clones only, not all of them. The data hold about 74,000 clones, with 80% to 85% observed a single time. The sequencing here drew on CD4+ or CD8+ T cells sorted from blood, taken in a trial of the OX40 agonist ivuxolimab. The receptor set was obtained from an adult with an advanced solid tumor such as melanoma, head and neck, liver or kidney cancer.

This chain uses TRBV4-3 with TRBJ1-4, with D hard to call. CDR3 length: 15 amino acids. CDR1 is LGHNA and CDR2 is YSLEER in the germline V gene. The germline V and J ends were trimmed by 4 bases and 0 bases, with 9 bases remaining between them. In DNA form, the CDR3 reads TGCGCCAGCAGCCTACAGCATACAACTAATGAAAAACTGTTTTTT. Encoded protein: CASSLQHTTNEKLFF.

The gene calls are TRBV7-6 and TRBJ2-1, with D possibly being TRBD2 (5 bases). The CDR3 length is 14 residues. V lost 3 bases and J 0 bases, leaving 6 bases between the germline ends. Germline V CDR1 and CDR2: SGHVS, FNYEAQ. CDR3 sequence reads: CASSLGSSYNEQFF. Here the CDR3 DNA reads TGTGCCAGCAGCTTGGGGAGCTCCTACAATGAGCAGTTCTTC.

The chain couples TRBV30 to TRBJ1-4; 10 bases agree with TRBD1. V trimming: 1 base; J trimming: 10 bases; junction bases outside the gene matches: 9. The CDR3 sequence is 15 residues long. CDR1 GTSNPN and CDR2 SVGIG come from the germline V gene (reference sequence). CDR3 coding DNA: TGTGCCTGGAGTGGCCGGACAGGGGGAACGGGAAAACTGTTTTTT. This translates into CAWSGRTGGTGKLFF.

The CDR3 sequence: CAWSGVGTEAFF. CDR3 bases: TGTGCCTGGTCCGGGGTGGGCACTGAAGCTTTCTTT. The chain has TRBV30 and TRBJ1-1, with D hard to call. This CDR3 has 12 residues. Looked up from germline, CDR1 is GTSNPN and CDR2 is SVGIG (reference sequence). Deletions cut 5 bases from V and 4 bases from J, with 11 bases between.